One sample yielded the 26 T cell receptor beta chains listed below, sequenced in a study of response to subunit inactivated influenza vaccine. TCRdb reprocessed the RT-PCR reads with MiXCR, giving one entry per CDR3 protein. The sample shows around 520,000 distinct CDR3 sequences, about 25% of them seen only once. This specimen consisted of CD4+ T cells sorted from PBMCs, obtained around 5 days after vaccination. These receptor sequences come from a man in his fifties who received an inactivated influenza vaccine.

This clonotype was counted only a few times. The V gene is TRBV12-3 or TRBV12-4, the J gene TRBJ1-5; TRBD1 agrees at 9 bases. The ends lost 2 bases at V and 5 bases at J; junction bases unmatched: 4. This CDR3 spans 15 amino acids. The CDR3 protein is CASSLMGQGDQPQHF. The CDR3 nucleotides read TGTGCCAGCAGTTTAATGGGACAGGGAGATCAGCCCCAGCATTTT.

The CDR3 DNA sequence: TGTGCCAGCAGTTCGTGGCAGAGCTATGGCTACACCTTC. Protein product: CASSSWQSYGYTF. The chain employs TRBV12-3 or TRBV12-4 and TRBJ1-2; unclear D gene. The CDR3 totals 13 residues. The ends were cut back, 4 bases at V and 4 bases at J, with 10 bases in the middle.

The genes are TRBV5-1 and TRBJ2-5; D gene uncertain. In germline, CDR1 is SGHRS, CDR2 YFSETQ. Trimming removed 1 base at V and 2 bases at J, with 6 bases between. The CDR3 is 13 residues long. The CDR3 DNA is TGCGCCAGCAGCTTGTTGCCTCAAGAGACCCAGTACTTC. Its translation is CASSLLPQETQYF.

V gene TRBV20-1 combines with J gene TRBJ2-3, with 13 bases identical to TRBD2. Trimming cost V 2 bases and J 4 bases; bases outside gene matches: 0. The CDR3 contains 14 residues. Germline V gene sequence: CDR1 DFQATT, CDR2 SNEGSKA (reference sequence). The CDR3 here is CSARTSGRADTQYF. The DNA of the CDR3 is TGCAGTGCTAGAACTAGCGGGAGGGCAGATACGCAGTATTTT.

This chain connects TRBV5-8 to TRBJ2-2, with unresolved D. Trimming pared 5 bases from V and 3 bases from J, leaving 11 bases between. Germline lookup yields CDR1 SGHTS and CDR2 YDEGEE. This CDR3 has 14 residues. The CDR3 nucleotides are TGTGCCAGCAGATTTGACGGACACACCGGGGAGCTGTTTTTT. This sequence encodes CASRFDGHTGELFF.

In its sample, this clonotype was seen a few times. The chain employs TRBV6-6 and TRBJ1-6, with no clear D. This CDR3 has 13 amino acids. V shed 6 bases and J shed 8 bases, with 11 bases lying between them. From germline, CDR1 is MNHNY and CDR2 SVGAGI (reference sequence). This CDR3 is CASRQPSDSPLHF. The CDR3 nucleotides are TGTGCCAGCAGACAGCCGTCGGATTCACCCCTCCACTTT.

V usage is TRBV4-3 and J usage is TRBJ2-1, with TRBD2 matching over 11 bases. Germline lookup yields CDR1 LGHNA and CDR2 YSLEER. This CDR3 comprises 16 residues. The V gene end was trimmed by 0 bases and the J gene end by 6 bases; junction bases not matched to a gene: 4. The CDR3 here is CASSQDTGTSGNEQFF. The CDR3 DNA follows: TGCGCCAGCAGCCAAGACACCGGGACTAGCGGCAATGAGCAGTTCTTC.

This clonotype was detected a few times. The chain couples TRBV12-5 to TRBJ1-5, with D perhaps TRBD1 (6 bases). The V and J ends lost 6 bases and 10 bases respectively, with 13 bases between them. The length of the CDR3 is 12 residues. Germline values: CDR1 LGHNT, CDR2 FRNRAP. CDR3 DNA: TGTGCTAGTGGACAGGGTATAGGTCCCCAGCATTTT. Translating gives CASGQGIGPQHF.

This clonotype came up a few times. The chain combines TRBV7-8 with TRBJ2-7; a weak D match, TRBD2 (5 bases). Germline V gene sequence: CDR1 SGHVS, CDR2 FQNEAQ. This CDR3 has 15 amino acids. V dropped 5 bases and J dropped 0 bases, with 14 bases sitting between them. The CDR3 bases are TGTGCCAGCAGCAGGTCCCGGGATCCCTCCTACGAGCAGTACTTC. It codes for CASSRSRDPSYEQYF.

CDR3 nucleotides: TGTGCCAGCAGCTTAGCTAGAGGAGCACAGTATTTT. Amino acids: CASSLARGAQYF. The V call is TRBV7-8, the J call TRBJ2-3; no clear D. The CDR3 extends over 12 amino acids. The V end lost 0 bases, the J end lost 12 bases, and 10 bases lay between the germline ends. CDR1 is SGHVS, CDR2 FQNEAQ, per germline.

The sample holds a few counts of this clonotype. The chain uses TRBV5-1 and TRBJ2-5; D gene uncertain. This CDR3 contains 12 residues. Germline CDR1 is SGHRS and CDR2 is YFSETQ. Trimming took off 5 bases at V and 4 bases at J, with 9 bases between the two ends. CDR3 nucleotides: TGCGCCAGCAGAATCGGCATAGAGACCCAGTACTTC. Amino acids: CASRIGIETQYF.

The sample holds many counts of this clonotype. This chain links TRBV20-1 with TRBJ2-7; perhaps TRBD2 as D (6 bases). Germline-derived CDR1 and CDR2 are DFQATT and SNEGSKA (reference sequence). The CDR3 has 15 amino acids. Trimming pared 0 bases from V and 2 bases from J, leaving 14 bases between. Written as DNA, the CDR3 is TGCAGTGCTAGAGATAGCGGCAGGCGAACCTACGAGCAGTACTTC. This gives the protein CSARDSGRRTYEQYF.

The J gene is TRBJ2-2, the V gene TRBV5-1; D is uncertain. CDR3 length equals 14 residues. Germline assignment: CDR1 SGHRS and CDR2 YFSETQ. The V end lost 1 base, the J end lost 1 base, and 5 bases lay between the germline ends. The CDR3 reads CASSLTLNTGELFF. DNA for the CDR3: TGCGCCAGCAGCTTGACACTGAACACCGGGGAGCTGTTTTTT.

This clonotype was counted only a few times. This chain uses TRBV28 with TRBJ2-5; D is unclear. The V gene's germline CDR1 is MDHEN and CDR2 SYDVKM. The CDR3 runs 11 residues. V lost 6 bases, J lost 5 bases, and 7 bases lay in between. In DNA form, the CDR3 reads TGTGCCAGCAGACTTTTGGAGACCCAGTACTTC. Residues: CASRLLETQYF.

This rearrangement joins TRBV12-3 or TRBV12-4 to TRBJ1-1; D not resolved. The V end lost 2 bases, the J end lost 5 bases, and 12 bases lay between the germline ends. The CDR3 has 14 residues. CDR3 region: CASSLNIVRTEAFF. The CDR3 region has the DNA TGTGCCAGCAGTTTAAACATCGTTCGGACTGAAGCTTTCTTT.

There are a few counts of this clonotype. The chain recombines TRBV18 with TRBJ2-7; D possibly corresponds to TRBD1 (5 bases). Trimming removed 5 bases at V and 2 bases at J, with 13 bases between. The V gene's germline CDR1 is KGHSH and CDR2 LQKENI. The CDR3 runs to 14 residues. The DNA for the CDR3 is TGTGCCAGCTCATCTGAGACAGTCACCTACGAGCAGTACTTC. Protein sequence: CASSSETVTYEQYF.

This clonotype was detected a few times. The chain recombines TRBV28 with TRBJ2-3; no firm D call. Trimming shortened V by 4 bases and J by 6 bases, and 14 bases separated the two germline ends. The CDR3 is made up of 14 amino acids. Germline V CDR1 and CDR2: MDHEN, SYDVKM. Written as DNA, the CDR3 is TGTGCCAGCAGTTCCCTGGGTGCCTTGGATACGCAGTATTTT. It specifies CASSSLGALDTQYF.

J is TRBJ2-5 and V is TRBV6-2 or TRBV6-3; 7 bases are a match to TRBD1. The ends lost 5 bases at V and 5 bases at J; junction bases unmatched: 11. Looked up from germline, CDR1 is MNHEY and CDR2 is SVGEGT. The CDR3 spans 15 residues. The CDR3 DNA is TGTGCCAGCAGTAGCCGACAGGGACAGCGCGAGACCCAGTACTTC. Its translation is CASSSRQGQRETQYF.

The chain carries TRBV7-2 and TRBJ2-1; tentatively, D is TRBD1 or TRBD2 (6 bases each). The CDR3 runs to 13 residues. The V gene's germline CDR1 is SGHTA and CDR2 FQGNSA. V was cut by 6 bases and J by 11 bases, with 17 bases left in between. The CDR3 sequence: CASSPGPGGQQFF. The CDR3, as DNA: TGTGCCAGCAGTCCCGGCCCCGGGGGCCAGCAGTTCTTC.

This clonotype was seen only a few times. V gene TRBV7-2 combines with J gene TRBJ2-7; 10 bases are shared with TRBD1. Germline V CDR1 and CDR2: SGHTA, FQGNSA. There are 15 residues in the CDR3. V was pared by 5 bases and J by 3 bases, with 7 bases of the junction left unmatched. The CDR3 is CASSPRTGGYYEQYF. The CDR3, as DNA: TGTGCCAGCAGCCCTCGGACAGGGGGGTACTACGAGCAGTACTTC.

This clonotype was observed a handful of times. This chain uses TRBV4-1 with TRBJ2-7; D is ambiguous. The CDR3 has 15 amino acids. Germline CDR1 MGHRA, CDR2 YSYEKL. V lost 0 bases, J lost 1 base, and 10 bases lay in between. The CDR3 sequence: CASSQEVTDSYEQYF. The CDR3 region has the DNA TGCGCCAGCAGCCAAGAAGTCACAGATTCCTACGAGCAGTACTTC.

This clonotype was picked up a small number of times. The chain has TRBV7-9 and TRBJ2-3; 11 bases agree with TRBD2. Germline CDR1 SEHNR, CDR2 FQNEAQ (reference sequence). V was pared by 2 bases and J by 6 bases, with 7 bases of the junction left unmatched. CDR3 length equals 16 residues. The CDR3 nucleotides are TGTGCCAGCAGCTTAAAACTAGCGGGGGAAGGGGATACGCAGTATTTT. Protein sequence: CASSLKLAGEGDTQYF.

This chain links TRBV5-1 with TRBJ2-5; TRBD2 is a possible D gene (6 bases). The CDR3 length is 15 residues. Germline V gene lookup returns CDR1 SGHRS and CDR2 YFSETQ. The germline V and J ends were trimmed by 7 bases and 1 base, with 17 bases remaining between them. CDR3: CASRVEGRPQETQYF. In DNA form, the CDR3 reads TGCGCCAGCCGTGTGGAGGGACGCCCCCAAGAGACCCAGTACTTC.

Many counts were recorded for this clonotype. The chain uses TRBV5-1 and TRBJ2-3; D possibly corresponds to TRBD1 (6 bases). The CDR3 has 14 residues. Trimming cost V 3 bases and J 3 bases, with 11 bases left between them. Per the germline V gene, CDR1 is SGHRS and CDR2 is YFSETQ. The CDR3: CASSYDQGTDTQYF. The CDR3 DNA is TGCGCCAGCAGCTACGATCAGGGGACAGATACGCAGTATTTT. Complete variable domain (other parts from reference TRBV5-1 and TRBJ2-3): KAGVTQTPRYLIKTRGQQVTLSCSPISGHRSVSWYQQTPGQGLQFLFEYFSETQRNKGNFPGRFSGRQFSNSRSEMNVSTLELGDSALYLCASSYDQGTDTQYFGPGTRLTVL.

This clonotype was counted at least ten times. The chain carries TRBV7-9 and TRBJ1-1, with D hard to call. The CDR3 runs 15 residues. V was trimmed by 4 bases and J by 1 base, leaving 13 bases between them. Germline V CDR1 and CDR2: SEHNR, FQNEAQ (reference sequence). The CDR3 nucleotides are TGTGCCAGCAGCTATAACCCGTTGCAGAACACTGAAGCTTTCTTT. Translating it yields CASSYNPLQNTEAFF.

A few counts support this clonotype. V and J are TRBV5-1 and TRBJ2-2; 11 nucleotides align to TRBD2. CDR1 SGHRS and CDR2 YFSETQ come from the germline V gene. Trimming removed 4 bases from V and 4 bases from J; junction bases left unmatched: 6. This CDR3 spans 16 amino acids. CDR3 coding DNA: TGCGCCAGCAGCGACCTAGCGGGAGGCTCCACCGGGGAGCTGTTTTTT. Translation gives CASSDLAGGSTGELFF.